The 20 T cell receptor beta chains below all came from one sample that was sequenced in a study of neurological immune-mediated disorders. One entry per CDR3 protein results from TCRdb running MiXCR on the 5' RACE reads. The data contain some 66,000 distinct CDR3 sequences, around 3.7% of them singletons. Sequencing used PBMCs. The receptor set was obtained from a man in his forties with multiple sclerosis.

This clonotype was detected ten times or more. In DNA form, the CDR3 reads TGTGCCAGCAGCGTAGTGAGCGGGGAACACAATGAGCAGTTCTTC. This sequence encodes CASSVVSGEHNEQFF. The chain recombines TRBV9 with TRBJ2-1; 7 bases line up with TRBD2. CDR1 is SGDLS and CDR2 is YYNGEE in the germline V gene. Trimming took 0 bases from V and 5 from J; bases not matched to a gene: 5. There are 15 residues in the CDR3.

This clonotype was counted at least ten times. The chain combines TRBV5-1 with TRBJ2-3; tentatively, D is TRBD2 (6 bases). The CDR3 runs 15 residues. With 3 bases removed from V and 5 bases from J, the gap between germline ends came to 16 bases. Germline lookup yields CDR1 SGHRS and CDR2 YFSETQ. CDR3 nucleotide sequence: TGCGCCAGCAGCTGGACCGGGACGGAGGGAGATACGCAGTATTTT. The encoded protein is CASSWTGTEGDTQYF.

Comment on this clonotype: This could be a read error, since a much larger clone is one nucleotide away. The chain joins TRBV5-1 to TRBJ2-6; D remains unclear. Germline V CDR1 and CDR2: SGHRS, YFSETQ. The CDR3 loop spans 15 amino acids. The DNA for the CDR3 is TGCGCCAGCAGCTTGGCTGCAGCTGGGGTCAACGTCCTGACTTTC. This codes for CASSLAAAGVNVLTF.

This chain connects TRBV18 to TRBJ2-7; the D gene is possibly TRBD2 (6 bases). CDR1 and CDR2 from the germline V gene are KGHSH and LQKENI. The CDR3 sequence is 13 residues long. Trimming took 6 bases from V and 4 from J, leaving 13 bases between them. The CDR3 nucleotides read TGTGCCAGCTCGCGGGACCGTAGATACGAGCAGTACTTC. Protein sequence: CASSRDRRYEQYF. The full variable domain, its missing parts supplied by reference TRBV18 and TRBJ2-7, is NAGVMQNPRHLVRRRGQEARLRCSPMKGHSHVYWYRQLPEEGLKFMVYLQKENIIDESGMPKERFSAEFPKEGPSILRIQQVVRGDSAAYFCASSRDRRYEQYFGPGTRLTVT.

About this clonotype: One base away lies a much larger clone, so this may be a sequencing read error. The chain joins TRBV20-1 to TRBJ1-5; no clear D. The length of the CDR3 is 13 residues. Trimming removed 6 bases at V and 5 bases at J, with 14 bases between. The germline V gene has CDR1 DFQATT and CDR2 SNEGSKA (reference sequence). The CDR3 spells CSADRGRDQPQHF. CDR3 in DNA: TGCAGTGCCGATCGGGGTAGAGATCAGCCCCAGCATTTT.

This clonotype has at least ten counts. This chain joins TRBV5-1 and TRBJ2-2; TRBD1 matches at 9 bases. The germline CDR1 and CDR2 sequences are SGHRS and YFSETQ. There are 15 residues in the CDR3. V lost 3 bases to trimming and J lost 6 bases; unmatched junction nucleotides: 6. The CDR3 sequence is CASSSRDRVPGELFF. The CDR3 nucleotides are TGCGCCAGCAGCTCCCGGGACAGGGTCCCCGGGGAGCTGTTTTTT.

This clonotype was seen at least ten times. The rearrangement joins TRBV2 to TRBJ1-5; D ambiguous. Germline V gives CDR1 SNHLY, CDR2 FYNNEI. The germline V and J ends were trimmed by 2 bases and 0 bases, with 5 bases remaining between them. The CDR3 runs 14 residues. The CDR3 DNA sequence: TGTGCCAGCAGTGAAATGGATAGCAATCAGCCCCAGCATTTT. Its translation is CASSEMDSNQPQHF.

This clonotype has at least ten counts. V gene TRBV10-3 combines with J gene TRBJ2-2, with D tentatively TRBD2 (6 bases). CDR3 length: 14 residues. Germline V CDR1 and CDR2: ENHRY, SYGVKD. V lost 3 bases and J lost 7, with 12 bases in between. CDR3 residues: CAISDREAHGELFF. The CDR3 bases are TGTGCCATCAGTGATAGGGAGGCCCACGGGGAGCTGTTTTTT.

At least ten counts were recorded for this clonotype. The chain joins TRBV3-1 to TRBJ1-5; TRBD1 aligns across 10 bases. Trimming at V came to 5 bases and at J to 5 bases, leaving 6 bases not matched to a gene. The CDR3 is 15 residues long. The germline V gene encodes CDR1 LGHDT and CDR2 YNNKEL (reference sequence). CDR3 DNA sequence: TGTGCCAGCAGCGGGACAGGGGCGCAATATCAGCCCCAGCATTTT. It yields the protein CASSGTGAQYQPQHF.

The chain recombines TRBV29-1 with TRBJ2-7, with 13 bases fitting TRBD2. Germline lookup yields CDR1 SQVTM and CDR2 ANQGSEA. This CDR3 has 12 residues. V was clipped by 6 bases and J by 9 bases; unmatched bases: 5. The chain's CDR3 is CSVGTSGKAQYF. The CDR3 region has the DNA TGCAGCGTCGGGACTAGCGGGAAAGCGCAGTACTTC.

This clonotype was found many times. The rearrangement joins TRBV7-9 to TRBJ1-5, with a tentative D call TRBD1 (5 bases). Germline CDR1 reads SEHNR; CDR2 reads FQNEAQ (reference sequence). CDR3 length: 17 residues. Trimming left V 1 base short and J 2 bases short, with 15 bases between. The DNA for the CDR3 is TGTGCCAGCAGCTTAGGAGGGGCGGTTCCGGGCAATCAGCCCCAGCATTTT. Amino acid sequence: CASSLGGAVPGNQPQHF.

This clonotype was recorded many times. CDR3 in amino acids: CASSLTRSEGGTDTQYF. Here the CDR3 DNA reads TGTGCCAGCAGCTTAACTAGGAGCGAAGGAGGCACAGATACGCAGTATTTT. The chain carries TRBV7-3 and TRBJ2-3; unclear D gene. CDR1 is SGHTA and CDR2 is FQGTGA in the germline V gene. The CDR3 length is 17 residues. Trimming shortened V by 0 bases and J by 1 base, and 14 bases separated the two germline ends.

This clonotype was seen many times. The rearrangement links TRBV15 to TRBJ1-1; 7 positions match TRBD1. Per germline, CDR1 LNHNV and CDR2 YYDKDF (reference sequence). Trimming removed 3 bases from V and 11 bases from J; junction bases left unmatched: 12. The CDR3 consists of 14 residues. The CDR3 coding sequence is TGTGCCACCAGCAGCGAAATGACAGGGACTTATGCTTTCTTT. Its translation is CATSSEMTGTYAFF.

In this sample, this clonotype turned up many times. The gene calls are TRBV27 and TRBJ1-1; D is possibly TRBD1 (5 bases). Germline values: CDR1 MNHEY, CDR2 SMNVEV (reference sequence). The CDR3 runs to 15 residues. The ends were cut back, 2 bases at V and 0 bases at J, with 10 bases in the middle. The CDR3: CASSLGGGLNTEAFF. The CDR3 nucleotides read TGTGCCAGCAGTTTAGGGGGGGGGTTGAACACTGAAGCTTTCTTT.

This clonotype came up many times. V gene TRBV5-1 combines with J gene TRBJ1-1; D is undetermined. Germline V gene lookup returns CDR1 SGHRS and CDR2 YFSETQ. CDR3 length equals 13 residues. V was pared by 0 bases and J by 8 bases, with 11 bases between. CDR3 in DNA: TGCGCCAGCAGCTTGGCCGTAAACTCCGAAGCTTTCTTT. Translating it yields CASSLAVNSEAFF. Complete variable domain (other parts from reference TRBV5-1 and TRBJ1-1): KAGVTQTPRYLIKTRGQQVTLSCSPISGHRSVSWYQQTPGQGLQFLFEYFSETQRNKGNFPGRFSGRQFSNSRSEMNVSTLELGDSALYLCASSLAVNSEAFFGQGTRLTVV.

This clonotype was seen at least ten times. The gene calls are TRBV5-1 and TRBJ1-1, with D possibly being TRBD1 (5 bases). This CDR3 is 15 amino acids long. The V gene's germline CDR1 is SGHRS and CDR2 YFSETQ. Trimming stripped 4 bases from V and 2 bases from J, with 15 bases between. CDR3 sequence: CASSRGWGSNTEAFF. CDR3 nucleotide sequence: TGCGCCAGCAGCCGGGGGTGGGGGAGCAACACTGAAGCTTTCTTT.

This clonotype was seen ten or more times. The V call is TRBV6-6, the J call TRBJ1-2; D is undetermined. V was shortened by 8 bases and J by 1 base, with 5 bases between the two germline ends. CDR1 and CDR2 (germline): MNHNY, SVGAGI (reference sequence). This CDR3 has 11 amino acids. The CDR3 DNA reads TGTGCCAGCTACCATAACTATGGCTACACCTTC. This encodes CASYHNYGYTF.

This clonotype has a count of ten or more. This rearrangement joins TRBV5-1 to TRBJ2-5, with D perhaps matching TRBD2 (7 bases). Germline V lookup: CDR1 SGHRS, CDR2 YFSETQ. Trimming took 5 bases from V and 2 from J, leaving 13 bases between them. This CDR3 spans 14 amino acids. The CDR3 bases are TGCGCCAGCAGTGGGGGGGGCAATCAAGAGACCCAGTACTTC. It specifies CASSGGGNQETQYF. Looking up the rest from reference TRBV5-1 and TRBJ2-5 gives the full variable domain: KAGVTQTPRYLIKTRGQQVTLSCSPISGHRSVSWYQQTPGQGLQFLFEYFSETQRNKGNFPGRFSGRQFSNSRSEMNVSTLELGDSALYLCASSGGGNQETQYFGPGTRLLVL.

This clonotype was recorded at least ten times. The rearrangement uses TRBV7-2 and TRBJ1-3; TRBD1 matches at 7 bases. V was clipped by 0 bases and J by 4 bases; unmatched bases: 3. The CDR3 spans 15 residues. Germline V gene lookup returns CDR1 SGHTA and CDR2 FQGNSA. The CDR3 coding sequence is TGTGCCAGCAGCTTAGCCGGGACAGCAGGAAACACCATATATTTT. Protein: CASSLAGTAGNTIYF. Full variable domain (remainder filled in from reference TRBV7-2 and TRBJ1-3): GAGVSQSPSNKVTEKGKDVELRCDPISGHTALYWYRQSLGQGLEFLIYFQGNSAPDKSGLPSDRFSAERTGGSVSTLTIQRTQQEDSAVYLCASSLAGTAGNTIYFGEGSWLTVV.

About this clonotype: A much larger clone differs by one base, so this may be a read error. This chain links TRBV3-1 with TRBJ2-7; D perhaps matches TRBD1 (5 bases). Germline V lookup: CDR1 LGHDT, CDR2 YNNKEL (reference sequence). The CDR3 length is 13 residues. CDR3 in amino acids: CASSQRTPYGQYF. CDR3 in DNA: TGTGCCAGCAGCCAGAGGACACCCTACGGGCAGTACTTC.